This T cell receptor (beta chain) came from a study of cytomegalovirus exposure and HLA in healthy donors. 13 Jbeta primers and 60 Vbeta primers were used for the PCR. The repertoire was sequenced with immunoSEQ multiplex PCR; TCRdb's copy has only in-frame clones and lacks some. The data show over 95,000 clones, 74% seen once. The receptor was isolated from a woman in her thirties or forties in good health and CMV-seropositive. Sequenced: PBMCs.

DNA of the CDR3: TGTGCCAGCACCCAGGGTGGAGGGGACCCCAGGACTGGCTATGGCTACACCTTC. This encodes CASTQGGGDPRTGYGYTF. This sequence joins TRBV9 and TRBJ1-2; D might be TRBD1 (5 bases). Looked up from germline, CDR1 is SGDLS and CDR2 is YYNGEE. The V and J ends lost 6 bases and 4 bases respectively, with 28 bases between them. This CDR3 region has 18 residues.